Each of the 8 T cell receptor beta chains below was sequenced from the same sample in a study of blood T cell repertoires in COVID-19. Produced via immunoSEQ multiplex PCR; TCRdb's table is partial and in-frame only. Seen here are some 200,000 clones, around 80% observed once, and the top ten hold 7.2%. The sample taken for sequencing was peripheral blood. The receptors derive from a woman in her seventies with acute or convalescent COVID-19.

V is TRBV19 and J is TRBJ2-7; D not certain. Germline CDR1 and CDR2: LNHDA and SQIVND (reference sequence). The CDR3 runs 15 residues. V was clipped by 2 bases and J by 3 bases, with 14 bases between them. The CDR3 spells CASSISLVADYEQYF. As DNA, the CDR3 is TGTGCCAGTAGTATATCATTGGTGGCAGACTACGAGCAGTACTTC.

V usage is TRBV14 and J usage is TRBJ1-4, with a weak D call TRBD1 (5 bases). With 3 bases removed from V and 4 bases from J, the gap between germline ends came to 15 bases. Germline V CDR1 and CDR2: SGHDN, FVKESK. The CDR3 covers 16 residues. The CDR3 region is CASSQGGTVLNEKLFF. CDR3 coding DNA: TGTGCCAGCAGCCAGGGGGGGACGGTGCTTAATGAAAAACTGTTTTTT.

V gene TRBV18 combines with J gene TRBJ1-4; perhaps TRBD1 as D (5 bases). Germline assignment: CDR1 KGHSH and CDR2 LQKENI. The CDR3 length is 13 residues. Trimming took 4 bases from V and 8 from J, leaving 11 bases between them. CDR3 bases: TGTGCCAGCTCACAGGGGATAGAAGAAAAACTGTTTTTT. This gives the protein CASSQGIEEKLFF.

The genes are TRBV24-1 and TRBJ2-5; TRBD1 might be the D (6 bases). The CDR3 is 15 amino acids. The V end lost 3 bases, the J end lost 0 bases, and 10 bases lay between the germline ends. The germline V gene has CDR1 KGHDR and CDR2 SFDVKD. CDR3 coding DNA: TGTGCCACCAGTGATACCCAGGGGTACCAAGAGACCCAGTACTTC. The encoded protein is CATSDTQGYQETQYF.

This clone was counted a few times. V gene TRBV7-3 combines with J gene TRBJ2-3; 11 bases align to TRBD2. Germline CDR1 SGHTA, CDR2 FQGTGA. The V segment lost 4 bases and the J segment 3 bases; nucleotides outside the gene matches: 6. The CDR3 covers 16 residues. The CDR3 loop is CASSSLAGGSTDTQYF. The DNA of the CDR3 is TGTGCCAGCAGCTCTTTAGCGGGGGGGAGTACAGATACGCAGTATTTT.

CDR3 nucleotide sequence: TGTGCCTGGAGTCCCGATGAAAAACTGTTTTTT. Translating it yields CAWSPDEKLFF. The chain has TRBV30 and TRBJ1-4, with D hard to call. This CDR3 region has 11 residues. V was pared by 2 bases and J by 6 bases, with 4 bases between. The germline gives CDR1 GTSNPN, CDR2 SVGIG (reference sequence).

The rearrangement links TRBV3-1 (or the pseudogene TRBV3-2) to TRBJ1-2; D may be TRBD1 (5 bases). Germline CDR1 LGHDT, CDR2 YNNKEL (reference sequence). The CDR3 spans 12 residues. Trimming pared 5 bases from V and 8 bases from J, leaving 12 bases between. For the CDR3, the DNA is TGTGCCAGCAGCTCTCCAGGGCAGGGCTACACCTTC. Translated: CASSSPGQGYTF.

J is TRBJ2-5 and V is TRBV5-5, with TRBD1 matching 8 bases. The CDR3 is 15 amino acids. Germline V gives CDR1 SGHKS, CDR2 YYEKEE (reference sequence). V lost 6 bases and J lost 0; bases outside the gene matches: 7. The CDR3 region is CASIRRDRYQETQYF. Here the CDR3 DNA reads TGTGCCAGCATTAGACGGGACAGGTACCAAGAGACCCAGTACTTC. Looking up the rest from reference TRBV5-5 and TRBJ2-5 gives the full variable domain: DAGVTQSPTHLIKTRGQQVTLRCSPISGHKSVSWYQQVLGQGPQFIFQYYEKEERGRGNFPDRFSARQFPNYSSELNVNALLLGDSALYLCASIRRDRYQETQYFGPGTRLLVL.